This TCR beta chain was identified in a study of cytomegalovirus exposure and HLA in healthy donors. A multiplex PCR was run with 60 Vbeta primers and 13 Jbeta primers. Libraries were prepared by immunoSEQ multiplex PCR; TCRdb keeps only in-frame clonotypes and omits some of them. Of approximately 130,000 clones in the sample, over 70% were seen once. This clone has just one count. The germline V gene encodes CDR1 SGHNT and CDR2 YYREEE (reference sequence). Trimming removed 1 base from V and 3 bases from J; junction bases left unmatched: 4. The length of the CDR3 is 15 residues. The sample comprised PBMCs. The sequence was collected from a woman aged 40-49 years in good health and CMV-seropositive. V and J are TRBV5-4 and TRBJ2-3; 8 bases are a match to TRBD2. CDR3 sequence (DNA): TGTGCCAGCAGCTTGTCGGGACTAGGGACAGATACGCAGTATTTT. Translating gives CASSLSGLGTDTQYF.